The present T cell receptor beta chain was sequenced within a study of CD8+ T cells in alopecia areata. The study, taken as a whole, reports: Although TCR sharing was seen in mice, sharing across patients was less clear, possibly for HLA-related reasons.

Worth noting for this clone: Its cognate antigen is unknown.

Extraction and reverse transcription of RNA yielded cDNA as the sequencing template. TCRdb keeps only in-frame clones here, not all; method: immunoSEQ multiplex PCR. Among 150,000 to 200,000 clones listed, 55% were seen once. This sequence was found in a human donor in good health. Sequencing was done on a sample of CD4+ T cells sorted from blood.

The chain's CDR3 is CSSLRAMNTEAFF. The CDR3 DNA reads TGCAGCTCGCTAAGGGCGATGAACACTGAAGCTTTCTTT. The rearrangement uses TRBV29-1 and TRBJ1-1; the D is unclear. This CDR3 is built from 13 residues. Germline V gene data show CDR1 as SQVTM and CDR2 as ANQGSEA. Trimming cost V 8 bases and J 0 bases, with 13 bases left between them.